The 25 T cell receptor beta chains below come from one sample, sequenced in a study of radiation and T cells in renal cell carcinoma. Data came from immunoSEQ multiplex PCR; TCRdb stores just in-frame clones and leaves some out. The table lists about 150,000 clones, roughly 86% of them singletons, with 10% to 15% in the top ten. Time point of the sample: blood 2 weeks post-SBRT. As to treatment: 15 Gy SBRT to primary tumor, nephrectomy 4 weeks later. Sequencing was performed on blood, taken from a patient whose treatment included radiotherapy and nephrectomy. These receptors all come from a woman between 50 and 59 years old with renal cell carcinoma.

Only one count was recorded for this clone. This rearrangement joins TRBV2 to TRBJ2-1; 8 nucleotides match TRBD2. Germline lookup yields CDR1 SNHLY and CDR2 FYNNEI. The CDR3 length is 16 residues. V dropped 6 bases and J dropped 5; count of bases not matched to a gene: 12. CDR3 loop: CASRPGTRARNNEQFF. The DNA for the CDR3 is TGTGCCAGCAGGCCCGGGACTAGGGCCCGAAACAATGAGCAGTTCTTC.

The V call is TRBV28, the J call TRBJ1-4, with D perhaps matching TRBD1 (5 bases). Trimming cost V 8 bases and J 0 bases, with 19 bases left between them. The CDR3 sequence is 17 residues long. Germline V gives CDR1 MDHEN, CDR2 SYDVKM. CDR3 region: CASVPKIPGTTNEKLFF. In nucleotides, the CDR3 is TGTGCCAGCGTCCCCAAAATACCAGGGACAACTAATGAAAAACTGTTTTTT.

The CDR3 sequence is CASSYSSYEQYF. In nucleotides, the CDR3 is TGTGCCAGCAGTTACTCGAGTTACGAGCAGTACTTC. The chain recombines TRBV6-6 with TRBJ2-7; D gene unclear. V was clipped by 0 bases and J by 4 bases, with 4 bases between them. Germline V lookup: CDR1 MNHNY, CDR2 SVGAGI (reference sequence). CDR3 length equals 12 residues.

As DNA, the CDR3 is TGTGCCAGCTCACACTACGAGGGGACCCAGTACTTC. It yields the protein CASSHYEGTQYF. The chain couples TRBV18 to TRBJ2-5; TRBD2 is a possible D gene (5 bases). This CDR3 is built from 12 residues. Per the germline V gene, CDR1 is KGHSH and CDR2 is LQKENI. Deletions cut 4 bases from V and 7 bases from J, with 10 bases between.

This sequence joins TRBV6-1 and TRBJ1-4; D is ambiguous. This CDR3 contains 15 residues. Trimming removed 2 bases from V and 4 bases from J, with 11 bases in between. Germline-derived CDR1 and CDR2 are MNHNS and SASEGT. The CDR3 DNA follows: TGTGCCAGCAGTGAATTAGGACCGATTAATGAAAAACTGTTTTTT. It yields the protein CASSELGPINEKLFF.

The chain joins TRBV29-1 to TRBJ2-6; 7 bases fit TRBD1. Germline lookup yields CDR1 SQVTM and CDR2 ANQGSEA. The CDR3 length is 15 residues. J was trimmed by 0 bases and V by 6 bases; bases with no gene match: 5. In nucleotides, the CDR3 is TGCAGCGTCCGGGACAGCCTCTCTGGGGCCAACGTCCTGACTTTC. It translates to CSVRDSLSGANVLTF.

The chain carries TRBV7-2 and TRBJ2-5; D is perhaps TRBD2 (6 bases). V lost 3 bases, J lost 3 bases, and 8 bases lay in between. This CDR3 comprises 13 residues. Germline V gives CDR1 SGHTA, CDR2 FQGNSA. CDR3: CASSFTGEETQYF. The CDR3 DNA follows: TGTGCCAGCAGCTTCACGGGAGAAGAGACCCAGTACTTC.

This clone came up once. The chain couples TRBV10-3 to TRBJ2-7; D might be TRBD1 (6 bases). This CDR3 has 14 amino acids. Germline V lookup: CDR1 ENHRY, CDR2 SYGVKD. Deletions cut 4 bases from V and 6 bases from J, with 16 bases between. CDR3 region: CAISAGQSLLEQYF. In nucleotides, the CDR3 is TGTGCCATCAGTGCAGGACAGTCCCTACTCGAGCAGTACTTC.

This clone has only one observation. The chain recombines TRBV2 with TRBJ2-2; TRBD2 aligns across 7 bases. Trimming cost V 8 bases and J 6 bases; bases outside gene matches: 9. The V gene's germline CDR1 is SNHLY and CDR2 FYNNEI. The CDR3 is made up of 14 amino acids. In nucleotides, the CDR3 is TGTGCCAGCGGGAGGGCTAGCGTCTCCGGGGAGCTGTTTTTT. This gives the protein CASGRASVSGELFF.

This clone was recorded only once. The CDR3, as DNA: TGTGCCAGCAGCCCATTCAACTCCCCCAATGAGCAGTTCTTC. This gives the protein CASSPFNSPNEQFF. This chain joins TRBV9 and TRBJ2-1, with unresolved D. Trimming took 4 bases from V and 6 from J, leaving 14 bases between them. The CDR3 runs 14 residues. Germline CDR1 is SGDLS and CDR2 is YYNGEE.

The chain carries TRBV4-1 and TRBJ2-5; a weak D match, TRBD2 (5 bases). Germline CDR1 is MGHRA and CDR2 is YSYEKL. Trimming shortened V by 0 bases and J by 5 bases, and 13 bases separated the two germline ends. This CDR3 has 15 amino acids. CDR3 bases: TGCGCCAGCAGCCAAGAAGGACTCATCGCGGAGACCCAGTACTTC. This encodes CASSQEGLIAETQYF.

CDR3 in DNA: TGTGCCAGCAGTGACATCGGGACAGGGGCCTACGAGCAGTACTTC. This sequence encodes CASSDIGTGAYEQYF. V usage is TRBV2 and J usage is TRBJ2-7; the match to TRBD1 covers 10 bases. Germline assignment: CDR1 SNHLY and CDR2 FYNNEI. This CDR3 region has 15 residues. V shed 3 bases, J shed 2 bases, and the junction held 4 bases outside the gene matches.

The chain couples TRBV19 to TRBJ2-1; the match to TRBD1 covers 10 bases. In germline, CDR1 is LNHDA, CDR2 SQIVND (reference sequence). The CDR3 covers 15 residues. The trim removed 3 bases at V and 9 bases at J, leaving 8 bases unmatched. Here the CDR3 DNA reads TGTGCCAGTAGTATTCGGGACAGGGGAATACGTGAGCAGTTCTTC. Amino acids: CASSIRDRGIREQFF.

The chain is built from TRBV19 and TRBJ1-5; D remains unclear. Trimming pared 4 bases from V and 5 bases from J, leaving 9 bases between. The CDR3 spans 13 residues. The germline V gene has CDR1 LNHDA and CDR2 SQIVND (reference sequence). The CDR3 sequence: CASSRGRDQPQHF. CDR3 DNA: TGTGCCAGTAGTAGAGGGAGGGATCAGCCCCAGCATTTT. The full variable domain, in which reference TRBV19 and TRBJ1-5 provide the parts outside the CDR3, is DGGITQSPKYLFRKEGQNVTLSCEQNLNHDAMYWYRQDPGQGLRLIYYSQIVNDFQKGDIAEGYSVSREKKESFPLTVTSAQKNPTAFYLCASSRGRDQPQHFGDGTRLSIL.

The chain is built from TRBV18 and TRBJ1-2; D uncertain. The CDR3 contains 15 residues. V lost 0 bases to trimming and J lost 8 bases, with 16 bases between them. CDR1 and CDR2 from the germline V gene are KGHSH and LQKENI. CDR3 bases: TGTGCCAGCTCACCACCTTCCTGGAACGGGTACGGCTACACCTTC. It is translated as CASSPPSWNGYGYTF.

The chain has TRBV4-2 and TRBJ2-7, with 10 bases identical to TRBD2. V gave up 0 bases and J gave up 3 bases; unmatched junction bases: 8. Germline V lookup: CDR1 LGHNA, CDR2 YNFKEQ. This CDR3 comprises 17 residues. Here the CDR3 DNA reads TGTGCCAGCAGCCAAGAAGGAGCGGGGGGGCTCATCTACGAGCAGTACTTC. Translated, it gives CASSQEGAGGLIYEQYF.

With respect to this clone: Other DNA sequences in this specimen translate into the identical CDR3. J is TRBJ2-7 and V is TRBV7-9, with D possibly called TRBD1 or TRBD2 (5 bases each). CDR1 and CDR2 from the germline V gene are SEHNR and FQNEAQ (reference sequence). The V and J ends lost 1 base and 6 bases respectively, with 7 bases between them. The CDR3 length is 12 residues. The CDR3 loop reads CASSLGDGEQYF. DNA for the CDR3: TGTGCCAGCAGCTTAGGGGACGGCGAGCAGTACTTC.

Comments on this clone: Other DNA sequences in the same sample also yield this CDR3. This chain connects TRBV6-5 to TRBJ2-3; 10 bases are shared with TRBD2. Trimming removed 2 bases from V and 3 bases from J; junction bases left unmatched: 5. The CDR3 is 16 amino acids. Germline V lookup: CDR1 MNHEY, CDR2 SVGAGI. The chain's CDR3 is CASSYSGGAGTDTQYF. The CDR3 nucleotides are TGTGCCAGCAGTTACAGCGGGGGGGCGGGGACAGATACGCAGTATTTT.

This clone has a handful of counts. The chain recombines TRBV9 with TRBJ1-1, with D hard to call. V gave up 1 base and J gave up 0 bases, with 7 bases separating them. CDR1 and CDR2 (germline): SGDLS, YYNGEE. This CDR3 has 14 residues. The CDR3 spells CASSVSTVNTEAFF. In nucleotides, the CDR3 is TGTGCCAGCAGCGTATCAACAGTGAACACTGAAGCTTTCTTT.

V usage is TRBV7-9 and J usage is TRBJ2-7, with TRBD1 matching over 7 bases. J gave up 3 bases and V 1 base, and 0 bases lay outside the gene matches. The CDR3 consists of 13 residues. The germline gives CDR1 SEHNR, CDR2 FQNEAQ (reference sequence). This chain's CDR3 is CASSLDRGYEQYF. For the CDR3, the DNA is TGTGCCAGCAGCTTAGACAGGGGCTACGAGCAGTACTTC.

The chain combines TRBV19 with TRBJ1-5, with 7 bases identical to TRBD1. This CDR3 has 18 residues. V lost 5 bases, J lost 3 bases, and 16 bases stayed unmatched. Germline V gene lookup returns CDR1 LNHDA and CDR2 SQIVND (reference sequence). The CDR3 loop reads CASSPTFWTGTSNQPQHF. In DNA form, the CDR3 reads TGTGCCAGTAGTCCAACCTTCTGGACAGGCACTTCCAATCAGCCCCAGCATTTT.

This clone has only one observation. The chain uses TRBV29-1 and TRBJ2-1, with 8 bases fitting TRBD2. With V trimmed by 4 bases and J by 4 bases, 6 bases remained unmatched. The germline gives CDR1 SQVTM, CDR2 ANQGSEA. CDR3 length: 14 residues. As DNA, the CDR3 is TGCAGCGTTGGACGGAAGCGGGGGTACAATGAGCAGTTCTTC. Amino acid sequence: CSVGRKRGYNEQFF.

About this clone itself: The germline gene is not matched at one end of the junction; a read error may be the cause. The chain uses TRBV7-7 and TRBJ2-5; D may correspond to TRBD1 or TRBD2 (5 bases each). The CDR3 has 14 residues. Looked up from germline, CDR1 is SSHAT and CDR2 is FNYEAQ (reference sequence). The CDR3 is CASSLFGAGETQYF. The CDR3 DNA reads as TGTGCTAGCAGCTTGTTCGGGGCAGGGGAGACCCAGTACTTC.

CDR3 sequence: CASSDRYYGYTF. CDR3 coding DNA: TGTGCCAGCAGTGATCGGTACTATGGCTACACCTTC. The rearrangement links TRBV6-1 to TRBJ1-2; no firm D call. CDR3 length: 12 amino acids. V was trimmed by 3 bases and J by 3 bases, leaving 5 bases between them. Germline values: CDR1 MNHNS, CDR2 SASEGT.

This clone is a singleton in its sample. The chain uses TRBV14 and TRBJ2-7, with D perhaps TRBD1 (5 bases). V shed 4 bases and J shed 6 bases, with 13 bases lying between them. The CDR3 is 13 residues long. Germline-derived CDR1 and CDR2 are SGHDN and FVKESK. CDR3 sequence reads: CASSPIRGGEQYF. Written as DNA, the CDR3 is TGTGCCAGCAGCCCCATTAGGGGCGGCGAGCAGTACTTC.